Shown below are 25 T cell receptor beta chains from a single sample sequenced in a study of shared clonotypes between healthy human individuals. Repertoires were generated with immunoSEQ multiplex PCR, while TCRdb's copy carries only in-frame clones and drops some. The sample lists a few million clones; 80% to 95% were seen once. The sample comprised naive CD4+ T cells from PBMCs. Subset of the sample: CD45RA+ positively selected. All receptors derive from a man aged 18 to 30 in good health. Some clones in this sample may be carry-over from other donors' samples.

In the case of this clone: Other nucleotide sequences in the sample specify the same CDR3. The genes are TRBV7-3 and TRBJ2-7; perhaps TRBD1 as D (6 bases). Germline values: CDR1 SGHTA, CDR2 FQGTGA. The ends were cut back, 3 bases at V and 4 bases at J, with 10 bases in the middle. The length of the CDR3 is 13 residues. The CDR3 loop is CASSLGQNYEQYF. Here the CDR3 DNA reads TGTGCCAGCAGCTTGGGACAAAATTACGAGCAGTACTTC.

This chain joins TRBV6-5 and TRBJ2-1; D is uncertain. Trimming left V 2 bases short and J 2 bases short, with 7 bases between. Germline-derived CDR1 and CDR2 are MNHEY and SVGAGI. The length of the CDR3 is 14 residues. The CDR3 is CASSYGRTYNEQFF. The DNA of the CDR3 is TGTGCCAGCAGTTACGGCAGGACCTACAATGAGCAGTTCTTC.

The CDR3 region has the DNA TGTGCCAGCAGCTTAGCCCCGGGCAGGTGGAACACTGAAGCTTTCTTT. It codes for CASSLAPGRWNTEAFF. The V call is TRBV7-2, the J call TRBJ1-1; D ambiguous. V was trimmed by 0 bases and J by 1 base, leaving 12 bases between them. This CDR3 contains 16 residues. CDR1 is SGHTA and CDR2 is FQGNSA in the germline V gene.

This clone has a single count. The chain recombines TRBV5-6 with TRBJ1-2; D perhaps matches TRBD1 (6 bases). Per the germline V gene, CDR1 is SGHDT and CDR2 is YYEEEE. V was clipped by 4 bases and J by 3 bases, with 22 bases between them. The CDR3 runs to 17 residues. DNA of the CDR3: TGTGCCAGCAGCGGCTGGGGGCCCCCCCCCGTTCACTATGGCTACACCTTC. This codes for CASSGWGPPPVHYGYTF. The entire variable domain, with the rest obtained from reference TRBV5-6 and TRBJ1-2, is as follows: DAGVTQSPTHLIKTRGQQVTLRCSPKSGHDTVSWYQQALGQGPQFIFQYYEEEERQRGNFPDRFSGHQFPNYSSELNVNALLLGDSALYLCASSGWGPPPVHYGYTFGSGTRLTVV.

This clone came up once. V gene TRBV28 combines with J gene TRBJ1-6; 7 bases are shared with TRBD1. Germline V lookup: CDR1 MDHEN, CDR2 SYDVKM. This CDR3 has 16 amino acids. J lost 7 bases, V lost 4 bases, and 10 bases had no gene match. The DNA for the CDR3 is TGTGCCAGCAGTTACCTGACAGGGCTTAGCAATTCACCCCTCCACTTT. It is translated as CASSYLTGLSNSPLHF.

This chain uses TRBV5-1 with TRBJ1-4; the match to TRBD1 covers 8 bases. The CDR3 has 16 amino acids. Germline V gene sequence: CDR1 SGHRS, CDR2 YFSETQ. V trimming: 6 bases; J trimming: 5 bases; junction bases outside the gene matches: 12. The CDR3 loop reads CASKSGGGILNEKLFF. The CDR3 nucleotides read TGCGCCAGCAAGTCAGGGGGCGGCATTTTGAATGAAAAACTGTTTTTT.

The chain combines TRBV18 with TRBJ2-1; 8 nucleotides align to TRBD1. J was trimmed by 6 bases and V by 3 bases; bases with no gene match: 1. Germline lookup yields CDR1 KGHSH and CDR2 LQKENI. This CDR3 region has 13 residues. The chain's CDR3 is CASSPQGANEQFF. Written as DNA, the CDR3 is TGTGCCAGCTCACCCCAGGGGGCCAATGAGCAGTTCTTC.

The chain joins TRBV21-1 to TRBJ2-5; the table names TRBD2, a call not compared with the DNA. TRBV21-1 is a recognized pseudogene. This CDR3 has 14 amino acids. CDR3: CASSKDGSVETQYF. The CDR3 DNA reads TGTGCCAGCAGCAAAGATGGGAGCGTAGAGACCCAGTACTTC.

The DNA of the CDR3 is TGTGCCAGCAGTTACGGGCTAGCGGCACAAGAGACCCAGTACTTC. As protein: CASSYGLAAQETQYF. The chain links TRBV6-6 to TRBJ2-5; 7 nucleotides agree with TRBD2. The germline CDR1 and CDR2 sequences are MNHNY and SVGAGI (reference sequence). There are 15 residues in the CDR3. The junction had 5 bases not matched to a gene; V was cut back by 2 bases and J by 2 bases.

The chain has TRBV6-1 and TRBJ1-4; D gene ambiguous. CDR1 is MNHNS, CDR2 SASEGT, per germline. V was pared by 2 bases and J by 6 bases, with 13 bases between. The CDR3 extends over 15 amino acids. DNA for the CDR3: TGTGCCAGCAGTGAAATGCCTCAGTGGGATGAAAAACTGTTTTTT. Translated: CASSEMPQWDEKLFF.

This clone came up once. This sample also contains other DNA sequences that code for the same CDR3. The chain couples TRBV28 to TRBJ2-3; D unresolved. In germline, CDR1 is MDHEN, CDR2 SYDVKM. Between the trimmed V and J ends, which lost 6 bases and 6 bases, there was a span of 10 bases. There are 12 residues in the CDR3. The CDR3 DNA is TGTGCCAGCAGCTCTCTTCGGGATACGCAGTATTTT. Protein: CASSSLRDTQYF.

Here the CDR3 reads CAWSVRDPGELFF. The CDR3 DNA sequence: TGTGCCTGGAGTGTACGGGATCCCGGGGAGCTGTTTTTT. The chain is built from TRBV30 and TRBJ2-2; D may be TRBD2 (5 bases). Germline V gene sequence: CDR1 GTSNPN, CDR2 SVGIG (reference sequence). Trimming left V 0 bases short and J 6 bases short, with 8 bases between. CDR3 length: 13 residues.

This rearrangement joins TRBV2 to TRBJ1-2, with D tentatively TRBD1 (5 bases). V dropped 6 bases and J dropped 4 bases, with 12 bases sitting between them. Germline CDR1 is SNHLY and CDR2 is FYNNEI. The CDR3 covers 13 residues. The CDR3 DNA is TGTGCCAGCAGAGAGGGGTTTTCCTATGGCTACACCTTC. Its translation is CASREGFSYGYTF.

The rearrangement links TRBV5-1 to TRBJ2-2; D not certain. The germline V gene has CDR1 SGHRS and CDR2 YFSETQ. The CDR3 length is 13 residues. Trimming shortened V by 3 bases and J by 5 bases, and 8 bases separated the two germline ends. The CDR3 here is CASSWHETGELFF. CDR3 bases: TGCGCCAGCAGCTGGCACGAAACCGGGGAGCTGTTTTTT.

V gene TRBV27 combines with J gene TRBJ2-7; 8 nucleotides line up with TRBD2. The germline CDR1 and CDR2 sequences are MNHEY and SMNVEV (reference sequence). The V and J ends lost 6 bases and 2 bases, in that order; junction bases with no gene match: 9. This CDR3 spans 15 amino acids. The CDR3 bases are TGTGCCAGCAGCGTAGCGGGGATTCATCCCTACGAGCAGTACTTC. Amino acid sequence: CASSVAGIHPYEQYF.

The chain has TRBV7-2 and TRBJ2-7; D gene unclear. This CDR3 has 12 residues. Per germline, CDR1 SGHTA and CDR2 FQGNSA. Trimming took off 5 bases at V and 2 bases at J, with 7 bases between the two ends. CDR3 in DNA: TGTGCCAGCAGCCCACCAACCTACGAGCAGTACTTC. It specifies CASSPPTYEQYF. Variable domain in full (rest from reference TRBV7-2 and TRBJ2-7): GAGVSQSPSNKVTEKGKDVELRCDPISGHTALYWYRQSLGQGLEFLIYFQGNSAPDKSGLPSDRFSAERTGGSVSTLTIQRTQQEDSAVYLCASSPPTYEQYFGPGTRLTVT.

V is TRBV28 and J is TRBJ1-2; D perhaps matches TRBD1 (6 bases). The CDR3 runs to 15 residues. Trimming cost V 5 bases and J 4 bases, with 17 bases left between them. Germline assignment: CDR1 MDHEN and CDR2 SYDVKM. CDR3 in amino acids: CASSPQGGVRYGYTF. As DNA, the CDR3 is TGTGCCAGCAGTCCGCAAGGGGGGGTACGCTATGGCTACACCTTC.

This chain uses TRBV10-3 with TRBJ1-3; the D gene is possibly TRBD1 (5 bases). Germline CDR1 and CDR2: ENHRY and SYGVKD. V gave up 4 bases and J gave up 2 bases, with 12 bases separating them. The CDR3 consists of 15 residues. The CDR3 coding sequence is TGTGCCATCAGTGGCCAGTGGGGGGCTGGAAACACCATATATTTT. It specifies CAISGQWGAGNTIYF.

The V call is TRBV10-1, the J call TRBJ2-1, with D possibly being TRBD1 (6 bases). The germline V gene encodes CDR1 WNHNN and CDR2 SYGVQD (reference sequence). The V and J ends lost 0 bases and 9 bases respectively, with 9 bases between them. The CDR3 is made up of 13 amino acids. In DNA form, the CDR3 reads TGCGCCAGCAGTGAGTCGATACAGGGTGAGCAGTTCTTC. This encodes CASSESIQGEQFF.

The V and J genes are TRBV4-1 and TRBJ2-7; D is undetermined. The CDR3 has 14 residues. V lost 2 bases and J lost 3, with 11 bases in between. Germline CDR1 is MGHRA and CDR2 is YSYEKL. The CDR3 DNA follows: TGCGCCAGCAGCCAAATCCTTCCCAGCTACGAGCAGTACTTC. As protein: CASSQILPSYEQYF.

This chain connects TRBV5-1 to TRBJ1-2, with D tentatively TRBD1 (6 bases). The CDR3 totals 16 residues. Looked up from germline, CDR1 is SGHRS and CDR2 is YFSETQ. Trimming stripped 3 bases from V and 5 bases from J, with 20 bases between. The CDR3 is CASSSGGPRAGYGYTF. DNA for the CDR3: TGCGCCAGCAGCTCTGGGGGGCCACGGGCCGGGTATGGCTACACCTTC.

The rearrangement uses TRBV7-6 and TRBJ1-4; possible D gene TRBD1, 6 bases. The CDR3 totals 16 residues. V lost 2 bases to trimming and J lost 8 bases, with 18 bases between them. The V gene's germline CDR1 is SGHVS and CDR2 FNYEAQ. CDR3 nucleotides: TGTGCCAGCAGCTTAAGAGTCGTCCGGACAGAAGAAAAACTGTTTTTT. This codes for CASSLRVVRTEEKLFF.

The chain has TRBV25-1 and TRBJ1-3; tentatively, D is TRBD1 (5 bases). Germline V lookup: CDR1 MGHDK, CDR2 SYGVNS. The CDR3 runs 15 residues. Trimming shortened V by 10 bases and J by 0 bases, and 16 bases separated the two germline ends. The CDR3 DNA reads TGTGCCACCTCGGGAGGGACCAACTCTGGAAACACCATATATTTT. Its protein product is CATSGGTNSGNTIYF.

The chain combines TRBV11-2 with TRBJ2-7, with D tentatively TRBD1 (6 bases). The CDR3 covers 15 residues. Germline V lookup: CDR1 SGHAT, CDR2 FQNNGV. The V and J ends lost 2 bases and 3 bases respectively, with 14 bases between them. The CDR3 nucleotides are TGTGCCAGCAGCTTATCCGGGACAAGATACTACGAGCAGTACTTC. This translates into CASSLSGTRYYEQYF.

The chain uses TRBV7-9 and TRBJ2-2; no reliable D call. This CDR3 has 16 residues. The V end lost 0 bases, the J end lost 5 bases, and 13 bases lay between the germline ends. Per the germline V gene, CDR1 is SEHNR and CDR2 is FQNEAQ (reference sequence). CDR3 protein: CASSLADPVYTGELFF. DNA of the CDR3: TGTGCCAGCAGCTTAGCGGACCCCGTCTATACCGGGGAGCTGTTTTTT. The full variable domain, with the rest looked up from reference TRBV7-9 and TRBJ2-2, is DTGVSQNPRHKITKRGQNVTFRCDPISEHNRLYWYRQTLGQGPEFLTYFQNEAQLEKSRLLSDRFSAERPKGSFSTLEIQRTEQGDSAMYLCASSLADPVYTGELFFGEGSRLTVL.